The 7 T cell receptor beta chains in this list originate from one sample, sequenced in a study of blood T cell repertoires in COVID-19. This table comes from immunoSEQ multiplex PCR, and its TCRdb copy is limited to in-frame clones, with some not included. The data contain around 54,000 clones, approximately 90% of them singletons. The specimen sequenced was peripheral blood. The receptors here all came from a woman aged 35 to 49 with active COVID-19.

In its sample, this clone was seen once. This CDR3 is CASSIGGNPGELFF. The CDR3 bases are TGTGCCAGTAGTATCGGGGGGAATCCCGGGGAGCTGTTTTTT. The V and J genes are TRBV19 and TRBJ2-2, with TRBD2 identical over 7 bases. The CDR3 extends over 14 amino acids. V lost 3 bases and J lost 6; bases outside the gene matches: 4. Germline V lookup: CDR1 LNHDA, CDR2 SQIVND (reference sequence).

This clone was seen once. The chain has TRBV3-1 (or the pseudogene TRBV3-2) and TRBJ2-1, with TRBD2 matching 10 bases. Germline V CDR1 and CDR2: LGHDT, YNNKEL (reference sequence). V shed 0 bases, J shed 5 bases, and the junction held 7 bases outside the gene matches. The CDR3 is made up of 17 amino acids. CDR3 in DNA: TGTGCCAGCAGCCAAGATCGGCTAGCGGGGGCCCACAATGAGCAGTTCTTC. Amino acid sequence: CASSQDRLAGAHNEQFF.

The chain is built from TRBV4-2 and TRBJ1-1; D not certain. Per the germline V gene, CDR1 is LGHNA and CDR2 is YNFKEQ. There are 15 residues in the CDR3. Trimming cost V 3 bases and J 1 base, with 12 bases left between them. This chain's CDR3 is CASSHTGRPNTEAFF. The CDR3 bases are TGTGCCAGCAGCCATACCGGCAGGCCGAACACTGAAGCTTTCTTT.

This rearrangement joins TRBV5-4 to TRBJ2-7; weak D call: TRBD1 (5 bases). Germline CDR1 reads SGHNT; CDR2 reads YYREEE (reference sequence). The CDR3 consists of 14 residues. Trimming stripped 1 base from V and 1 base from J, with 9 bases between. The CDR3 sequence is CASSLLQGSYEQYF. As DNA, the CDR3 is TGTGCCAGCAGCTTGTTGCAGGGATCCTACGAGCAGTACTTC.

V usage is TRBV5-4 and J usage is TRBJ2-1; 11 nucleotides agree with TRBD1. The trim removed 3 bases at V and 7 bases at J, leaving 6 bases unmatched. Germline V gene data show CDR1 as SGHNT and CDR2 as YYREEE (reference sequence). This CDR3 is built from 15 residues. CDR3 region: CASSWGTGGYNEQFF. CDR3 coding DNA: TGTGCCAGCAGCTGGGGGACAGGGGGTTATAATGAGCAGTTCTTC.

The V call is TRBV19, the J call TRBJ2-7; 7 bases align to TRBD1. CDR1 LNHDA and CDR2 SQIVND come from the germline V gene (reference sequence). The V and J ends lost 7 bases and 2 bases, in that order; junction bases with no gene match: 8. The CDR3 runs to 14 residues. The CDR3 sequence is CASTSSRGPYEQYF. The CDR3 coding sequence is TGTGCCAGTACCTCTTCAAGGGGGCCCTACGAGCAGTACTTC.

The chain recombines TRBV5-1 with TRBJ2-7, with 8 bases matching TRBD2. The trim removed 2 bases at V and 5 bases at J, leaving 9 bases unmatched. The CDR3 spans 15 residues. Per germline, CDR1 SGHRS and CDR2 YFSETQ. DNA of the CDR3: TGCGCCAGCAGCTTAGACGGGACTAGATGGAACGAGCAGTACTTC. It translates to CASSLDGTRWNEQYF.